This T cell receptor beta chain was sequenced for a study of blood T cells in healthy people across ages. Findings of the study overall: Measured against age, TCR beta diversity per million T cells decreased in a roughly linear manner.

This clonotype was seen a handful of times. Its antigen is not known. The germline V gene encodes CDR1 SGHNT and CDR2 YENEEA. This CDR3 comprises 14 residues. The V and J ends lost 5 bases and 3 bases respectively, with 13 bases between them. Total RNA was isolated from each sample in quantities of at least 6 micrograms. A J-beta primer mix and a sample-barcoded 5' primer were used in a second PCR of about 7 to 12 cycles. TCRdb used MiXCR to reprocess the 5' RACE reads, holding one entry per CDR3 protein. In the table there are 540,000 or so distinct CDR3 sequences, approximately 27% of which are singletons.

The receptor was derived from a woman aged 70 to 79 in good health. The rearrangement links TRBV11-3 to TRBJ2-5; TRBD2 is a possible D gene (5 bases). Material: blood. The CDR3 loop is CASSPGLPKETQYF. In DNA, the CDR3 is TGTGCCAGCAGCCCGGGGTTACCGAAAGAGACCCAGTACTTC.